The clone carrying this T cell receptor (beta chain) was recorded a few times. What it binds is unknown. The data derive from a study of radiation and T cells in renal cell carcinoma. Treatment denoted: treatment-naive control, cytoreductive nephrectomy. Controls were unirradiated tumors from treatment-naive cytoreductive nephrectomy patients. Clear cell pathology was present in this patient's renal cell carcinoma. Repertoires were generated with immunoSEQ multiplex PCR, while TCRdb's copy carries only in-frame clones and drops some. The sample yields some 20,000 clones, 59% seen once. The study, taken as a whole, reports: Top 100 clonotypes averaged around 54% in irradiated versus around 40% in nephrectomy-only tumors.

This CDR3 is 16 amino acids long. After removal of 7 bases from V and 3 bases from J, the junction contained 11 bases not matched to a gene. Germline loops: CDR1 LGHNA, CDR2 YNFKEQ. The chain is built from TRBV4-2 and TRBJ1-3, with 8 bases fitting TRBD1. The specimen comprised tumor tissue, sampled from a patient whose treatment was nephrectomy without radiotherapy. The sequence was collected from a man aged 45 to 65 with renal cell carcinoma. CDR3 DNA sequence: TGTGCCAGCACGGCCGGGACAGGAGTCTTTGGAAACACCATATATTTT. It specifies CASTAGTGVFGNTIYF.